The 18 T cell receptor beta chains below come from one sample, sequenced in a study of molecular identifiers for immune sequencing clone quantification. TCRdb reprocessed the PCR reads with MiXCR, giving one entry per CDR3 protein. The sample contains some 580,000 distinct CDR3 sequences, around 25% of which appear only once. The sample consisted of naive CD8+ T cells from blood, with Jurkat cell RNA spiked in. Subset denoted: FACS-sorted CD8+CD4-CCR7+CD45RA+ naive T cells. These receptors originate from a human donor in good health. Some libraries in this study had Jurkat cell RNA spiked in.

This clonotype was detected ten times or more. The J gene is TRBJ2-5, the V gene TRBV7-2, with TRBD2 identical over 7 bases. J gave up 2 bases and V 3 bases, and 3 bases lay outside the gene matches. Germline V gene data show CDR1 as SGHTA and CDR2 as FQGNSA. The CDR3 runs to 14 residues. The CDR3 DNA is TGTGCCAGCAGCTTTCTAGCGGAACAAGAGACCCAGTACTTC. Protein sequence: CASSFLAEQETQYF. The full variable domain, rest sourced from reference TRBV7-2 and TRBJ2-5, is GAGVSQSPSNKVTEKGKDVELRCDPISGHTALYWYRQSLGQGLEFLIYFQGNSAPDKSGLPSDRFSAERTGGSVSTLTIQRTQQEDSAVYLCASSFLAEQETQYFGPGTRLLVL.

This clonotype was seen more than once but under ten times. J is TRBJ2-7 and V is TRBV11-2, with D possibly being TRBD1 (5 bases). The germline V gene has CDR1 SGHAT and CDR2 FQNNGV. The CDR3 has 14 amino acids. The V gene lost 6 bases and the J gene lost 1 base, with 13 bases spanning the gap. The CDR3 spells CASSIETASYEQYF. The DNA for the CDR3 is TGTGCCAGCAGTATAGAGACAGCTTCCTACGAGCAGTACTTC.

This clonotype has more than one count but fewer than ten. This may be a read error: a much more frequent sequence differs by one nucleotide. This chain uses TRBV28 with TRBJ2-3; possibly TRBD1 for D (6 bases). CDR3 length: 18 residues. From germline, CDR1 is MDHEN and CDR2 SYDVKM. Here the CDR3 DNA reads TGTGCCGGCAGTTTATCCACAGCGGCAGGGGTCAGCACAGATACGCAGTATTTT. Its protein product is CAGSLSTAAGVSTDTQYF. Looking up the rest from reference TRBV28 and TRBJ2-3 gives the full variable domain: DVKVTQSSRYLVKRTGEKVFLECVQDMDHENMFWYRQDPGLGLRLIYFSYDVKMKEKGDIPEGYSVSREKKERFSLILESASTNQTSMYLCAGSLSTAAGVSTDTQYFGPGTRLTVL.

This clonotype has only a few counts. This chain joins TRBV5-1 and TRBJ2-7; 12 nucleotides line up with TRBD1. The CDR3 is 15 residues long. J was trimmed by 5 bases and V by 4 bases; bases with no gene match: 7. Germline values: CDR1 SGHRS, CDR2 YFSETQ. The CDR3 sequence is CASSDGTGGRDEQYF. DNA for the CDR3: TGCGCCAGCAGCGACGGGACAGGGGGCCGGGACGAGCAGTACTTC.

The table lists this clonotype with many counts. The chain joins TRBV20-1 to TRBJ2-1, with D perhaps matching TRBD1 or TRBD2 (5 bases each). Trimming took off 5 bases at V and 1 base at J, with 12 bases between the two ends. The CDR3 loop spans 14 amino acids. Germline V gene data show CDR1 as DFQATT and CDR2 as SNEGSKA (reference sequence). The CDR3 DNA is TGCAGTGCTTGGGACCGCCGGTCCTACAATGAGCAGTTCTTC. Amino acids: CSAWDRRSYNEQFF.

Comment on this clonotype: A much larger clonotype is one base distant, so this may be a read error. This chain joins TRBV7-9 and TRBJ2-3; D gene ambiguous. Germline-derived CDR1 and CDR2 are SEHNR and FQNEAQ (reference sequence). The CDR3 has 15 residues. This CDR3 reads CAGSLVQTGTDTQYF. CDR3 bases: TGTGCCGGCAGCTTAGTGCAAACCGGCACAGATACGCAGTATTTT.

The CDR3 DNA sequence: TGTGCCAGCAGTTTGATAGGGGTAGCGGGAGTTGCTGAGCAGTTCTTC. This codes for CASSLIGVAGVAEQFF. V usage is TRBV27 and J usage is TRBJ2-1, with TRBD2 identical over 9 bases. Germline V gene data show CDR1 as MNHEY and CDR2 as SMNVEV (reference sequence). The J segment lost 9 bases and the V segment lost 3 bases, leaving 12 bases of the junction unmatched. The CDR3 runs 16 residues.

The rearrangement links TRBV4-1 to TRBJ1-2; 9 nucleotides agree with TRBD1. Germline V gene sequence: CDR1 MGHRA, CDR2 YSYEKL. The CDR3 has 17 residues. V trimming: 4 bases; J trimming: 5 bases; junction bases outside the gene matches: 14. The CDR3 protein is CASSRVDGTGNFYGYTF. CDR3 DNA: TGCGCCAGCAGCCGAGTCGATGGGACAGGGAACTTTTATGGCTACACCTTC.

In its sample, this clonotype was seen a few times. The chain links TRBV7-9 to TRBJ2-3; no clear D gene. Trimming took off 5 bases at V and 3 bases at J, with 12 bases between the two ends. The CDR3 totals 14 residues. In germline, CDR1 is SEHNR, CDR2 FQNEAQ (reference sequence). The CDR3: CASSPPWETDTQYF. CDR3 bases: TGTGCCAGCAGCCCACCCTGGGAAACAGATACGCAGTATTTT.

A word on this clonotype: The CDR3 ends on some other residue instead of the conserved phenylalanine or tryptophan, so this is likely a read error. The gene calls are TRBV5-3 and TRBJ1-1, with D uncertain. TRBV5-3 is noted as an ORF with a role that remains uncertain. CDR3 size: 14 residues. The CDR3 nucleotides read TGTGCCAGCAGCTTGGCACAGTTGAACACTGAAGCTTTCATT. It encodes CASSLAQLNTEAFI.

This clonotype was picked up many times. This chain connects TRBV28 to TRBJ2-3; no firm D call. The CDR3 runs 13 residues. The V gene's germline CDR1 is MDHEN and CDR2 SYDVKM. V was shortened by 3 bases and J by 4 bases, with 8 bases between the two germline ends. The CDR3 protein is CASSFSVADTQYF. CDR3 DNA: TGTGCCAGCAGTTTTAGTGTGGCAGATACGCAGTATTTT.

This clonotype was seen ten or more times. A junction boundary mismatches the germline segment, possibly from a read error. The chain uses TRBV14 and TRBJ1-5; possible D gene TRBD1, 5 bases. This CDR3 is built from 13 residues. Germline V CDR1 and CDR2: SGHDN, FVKESK. The CDR3 nucleotides are TGCGCCAGCAGCCAAGAGAGGGGCCAGCCCCAGCATTTT. Its protein is CASSQERGQPQHF.

The chain carries TRBV4-3 and TRBJ2-7; 7 bases match TRBD2. The CDR3 is 14 amino acids. The ends lost 1 base at V and 12 bases at J; junction bases unmatched: 12. Germline CDR1 reads LGHNA; CDR2 reads YSLEER. The CDR3 sequence is CASSQGAGRSAPYF. CDR3 coding DNA: TGCGCCAGCAGCCAAGGAGCGGGACGCTCCGCGCCGTACTTC.

Comments on this clonotype: A much bigger clone sits one base away, suggesting this may be a read error. The chain uses TRBV12-3 or TRBV12-4 and TRBJ2-7, with D unclear. This CDR3 spans 14 amino acids. With 3 bases removed from V and 6 bases from J, the gap between germline ends came to 15 bases. In nucleotides, the CDR3 is TGTGCCAGCAGTTTGAATCTAGAGGTACGCGAGCAGTACTTC. This sequence encodes CASSLNLEVREQYF.

The rearrangement uses TRBV5-5 and TRBJ2-3; tentative D call: TRBD2 (6 bases). CDR1 SGHKS and CDR2 YYEKEE come from the germline V gene (reference sequence). The CDR3 is 19 amino acids. Trimming removed 1 base from V and 6 bases from J, with 27 bases in between. CDR3 in amino acids: CASSLMGRMGGGAYDTQYF. The DNA of the CDR3 is TGTGCCAGCAGCTTGATGGGCCGTATGGGAGGAGGGGCTTACGATACGCAGTATTTT.

The table lists this clonotype with many counts. The chain recombines TRBV12-5 with TRBJ1-2; D not resolved. The length of the CDR3 is 15 residues. V gave up 6 bases and J gave up 4 bases, with 18 bases separating them. Germline CDR1 LGHNT, CDR2 FRNRAP. CDR3 DNA: TGTGCTAGTGGCCTGAGGCAGCCGGTGGGCTATGGCTACACCTTC. Its translation is CASGLRQPVGYGYTF.

As concerns this clonotype: This may be a read error, as it is one base from a much larger clone. This chain links TRBV7-9 with TRBJ1-5; tentative D call: TRBD1 (6 bases). Per the germline V gene, CDR1 is SEHNR and CDR2 is FQNEAQ (reference sequence). This CDR3 spans 16 amino acids. CDR3 amino acids: CASSPHQSGGGQPRHF. The CDR3 DNA reads as TGTGCCAGCAGCCCACATCAATCGGGGGGCGGTCAGCCCCGGCATTTT.

This clonotype was detected only a few times. The chain links TRBV7-9 to TRBJ1-1; D is undetermined. V dropped 1 base and J dropped 4 bases, with 10 bases sitting between them. The V gene's germline CDR1 is SEHNR and CDR2 FQNEAQ (reference sequence). The CDR3 consists of 14 residues. DNA of the CDR3: TGTGCCAGCAGCTTAGTCCCACTGGGCACTGAAGCTTTCTTT. It yields the protein CASSLVPLGTEAFF. The whole variable domain, remainder taken from reference TRBV7-9 and TRBJ1-1, is DTGVSQNPRHKITKRGQNVTFRCDPISEHNRLYWYRQTLGQGPEFLTYFQNEAQLEKSRLLSDRFSAERPKGSFSTLEIQRTEQGDSAMYLCASSLVPLGTEAFFGQGTRLTVV.